This T cell receptor beta chain is drawn from a study of blood T cell repertoires in COVID-19 (dated by TCRdb to 2019 to 2021). Looking at the study overall: The collaborator samples originated in the United States, Italy and Spain and spanned the acute and convalescent phases of COVID-19. HLA class I and class II types, where available, came from metadata supplied by the sample provider rather than from assay-based typing. The prospective study material was composed of cDNA or gDNA derived from T cells, B-cell-depleted T cells, or PBMCs. Subjects who had been exposed to COVID-19, were actively infected with it, or had recovered from it provided the deeply sampled blood TCRbeta repertoires that made up the dataset. The repertoires were released in a freely available public database meant as a resource for research on the immune response to SARS-CoV-2. Sample metadata almost always included a de-identified subject ID, COVID-19 status, age in years and sex. Samples came from the ongoing ImmuneRACE study (first 160 participants) plus 1,254 subjects from 6 global collaborators. Study-wide conclusions, independent of this receptor: Clinical and demographic metadata were provided uncurated, with the amount varying by source and participant.

From V the trimming removes 4 bases and from J it removes 1 base, while the gene matches leave 5 bases of the junction unaccounted for. The germline V gene sets CDR1 to SGHRS and CDR2 to YFSETQ. The CDR3 holds 16 amino acids from the cysteine to the phenylalanine. CDR3 DNA is the only sequence kept; it has 48 bases, read in frame from the first base. Collaborating institutions collected whole blood in K2EDTA tubes following their own protocols. Collaborator samples were shipped for TCRbeta analysis as frozen whole blood, isolated PBMCs, or DNA extracted from either sample type. TCRbeta CDR3 regions were amplified from genomic DNA by means of the immunoSEQ Assay, a bias-controlled multiplex PCR. For the original study's pipeline: Nucleated cell counts per sample were estimated from amplification of reference gene primers within the assay. To quantify the absolute abundance of each unique TCRbeta CDR3 rearrangement, sequence reads were collapsed and filtered. For each sample, productive Simpson clonality was calculated as the square root of Simpson's diversity index over productive rearrangements. Imported from immuneACCESS, the table was reduced by TCRdb to in-frame sequences with V and J called. These copies leave out some clones; in studies compared against another copy, an unresolved V gene accounts for under half, and the cause of the remainder is not known. That table furnishes V, J and clone size, whereas the DNA furnished D and trimming. This sample comprises about 89,000 clones, around 90% of them detected only once. Roughly 2.3% of the sample comes from the top ten.

The table lists this clone with a count of one. Its antigen has not been determined. No quality values exist for individual bases; no much larger clone is one base distant. Recombination joined TRBV5-1 with TRBJ2-3; TRBD2 lines up with 11 middle nucleotides. The sequenced sample was peripheral blood. The sequence came from a human donor with active COVID-19. The donor label of this sample is uncertain. Read as DNA, the sequence is TGCGCCAGCAGCCACGGACTAGCGGGCGGCACAGATACGCAGTATTTT. It encodes CASSHGLAGGTDTQYF.